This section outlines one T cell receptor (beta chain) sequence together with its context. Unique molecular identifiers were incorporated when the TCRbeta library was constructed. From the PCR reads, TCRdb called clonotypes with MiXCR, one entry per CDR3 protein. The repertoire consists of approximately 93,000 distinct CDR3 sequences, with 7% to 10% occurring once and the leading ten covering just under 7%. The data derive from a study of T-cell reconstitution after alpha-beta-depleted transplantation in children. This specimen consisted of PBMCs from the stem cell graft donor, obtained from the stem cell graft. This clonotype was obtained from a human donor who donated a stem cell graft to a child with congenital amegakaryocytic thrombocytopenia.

CDR3 sequence reads: CASSSQTYEQYF. CDR3 sequence (DNA): TGTGCCAGCAGCTCCCAAACCTACGAGCAGTACTTC. The V and J genes are TRBV28 and TRBJ2-7, with D unresolved. In germline, CDR1 is MDHEN, CDR2 SYDVKM. The V end lost 6 bases, the J end lost 2 bases, and 8 bases lay between the germline ends. The CDR3 is 12 residues long.